This T cell receptor beta chain was sequenced for a study of regulatory T cells in long-lasting Graves disease (dated by TCRdb to the early 2020s). The study in broad terms: In the newly diagnosed Graves' disease group, patients had been taking antithyroid drugs for less than 3 months. Peripheral blood TCR sequencing and RNA sequencing compared persistent Graves' disease patients with newly diagnosed Graves' disease patients. The study was registered as a clinical trial and conducted in China. TCR sequencing covered some 13 persistent and some 20 newly diagnosed Graves' disease patients, some 35 samples in total. Overall results and qualifications from the work: Lower TCR Shannon entropy and fewer highly expanded clones were observed in persistent Graves' disease patients than in newly diagnosed patients, which suggested clonal expansion. The authors acknowledged the small sample size as a limitation that may reduce accuracy. The study examined only peripheral blood because the primary lesion, thyroid tissue, could not be accessed. Preferential use of TRBV28, TRBJ1-2 and TRBJ2-5 was observed in persistent disease, whereas TRBV20-1 and TRBJ2-1 were favored in newly diagnosed disease. Persistent patients shared more public clonotypes among themselves (around 3,000) than newly diagnosed patients did (over 950). Sequencing and analysis were restricted to the TCR beta chain.

Looking up the germline V gene yields CDR1 SGHVS and CDR2 FNYEAQ. Trimming leaves V shorter by 5 bases and J shorter by 0 bases, with the junction holding 6 bases beyond the gene matches. Including the terminal cysteine and phenylalanine, the CDR3 comprises 16 residues. The retained sequence is limited to the CDR3, 48 bases, with the frame set at the first base. The time point tag for this specimen amounts to: newly diagnosed GD, antithyroid drugs for less than 3 months. For both TCR sequencing and RNA sequencing, RNA was extracted from PBMCs in TRIzol. The diagnosis of Graves' disease was made according to American Thyroid Association guidelines. Recruitment of patients was carried out at an endocrinology department in Xi'an, China. From each patient, 8 to 10 milliliters of peripheral blood was collected into an EDTA anticoagulant tube. PBMCs were isolated by Ficoll Paque Plus density gradient separation without further T cell sorting. An Agilent 2100 Bioanalyzer and agarose gel were used to check RNA quality, while a NanoDrop 2000 measured RNA concentration.

To note about this clonotype: Its antigen target is currently unknown. Within one base of it there is no much larger clone, and no base qualities were kept.

Library creation used multiplex PCR. Reads for this sample came from an Illumina HiSeq 4000. TCR beta libraries were built with iRepertoire HTBI primers and Arm-PCR amplification of CDR3 regions. PCR products were gel purified before sequencing. As for how the authors treated the data: Across samples, some 62 TRBV and approximately 15 TRBJ segments were identified and used for gene usage analysis of CDR3 amino acid clonotypes. Filtered high-quality paired reads were merged into contigs using COPE and FqMerger. BLAST was used to align contigs to IMGT TRBV, TRBD and TRBJ reference genes, with CDR3 defined following IMGT. Clonotypes above 0.1% frequency were classified as highly expanded clones. Shannon entropy was used to measure repertoire diversity, and the Gini coefficient was used to measure V-J evenness. A clonotype found in more than one individual was treated as public. TCRdb cleaned the public reads at Q25 with fastp, built clones with MiXCR and kept in-frame beta chains. CDR3 protein duplicates are merged, each entry listing the most common genes and DNA. The V and J calls were determined by TCRdb, not by the authors. The sample table records roughly 320,000 distinct CDR3 sequences; over 15% of these occur just once. Approximately 30% of the sample lies in the top ten.

The same specimen was also included in a second study, on T cells in Graves' hyperthyroidism and ophthalmopathy. The other study reports the following: Stable Graves' hyperthyroidism was defined as no progression to ophthalmopathy during 18 months of follow-up. The hyperthyroidism patients were between 18 and 65 years old and newly diagnosed, with a disease duration of less than 2 months. Any patient with an uncontrolled infection, another autoimmune disease, pregnancy or lactation was excluded. Diagnoses were based on clinical symptoms, serum thyroxine and TRAb, thyroid ultrasound and orbital computed tomography. A first-round RT-PCR of the TCR CDR3 used the HTBI primer set with the Qiagen OneStep RT-PCR kit. Most expanded thyroid clonotypes (frequency above 0.001) were also detected in blood, a finding suggesting that blood repertoires may reflect thyroid immune responses. A 13 V-J signature model separated ophthalmopathy from stable hyperthyroidism, with just over 85% sensitivity and approximately 81% specificity in cross-validation and 80%/75% in testing. In validation, progression to ophthalmopathy was predicted by the model with about 70% sensitivity and around 76% specificity, a median of about 6.4 months before onset. TCR V-J signatures able to tell the groups apart were searched for in a discovery cohort of some 100 patients, of whom over 40 had Graves' ophthalmopathy and more than 55 had stable Graves' hyperthyroidism. Whether ophthalmopathy could be predicted prospectively was tested in an independent validation cohort made up of some 20 hyperthyroidism patients plus 17 patients who later progressed to ophthalmopathy. The approximately 98 discovery patients were randomly divided into training and test sets at a 7:3 ratio. The study also compared thyroid tissue and blood T-cell repertoires from roughly 6 Graves' hyperthyroidism patients. After sampling, hyperthyroidism patients received methimazole starting at 30 mg daily, and ophthalmopathy patients received high-dose intravenous methylprednisolone. The libraries were constructed in a second round of multiplex PCR and then size-selected and purified. The libraries were sequenced on an Illumina HiSeq2000 using paired-end 100 bp reads. SOAPnuke was used to process the raw data, throwing out any read that contained adapters or uncalled bases, had a mean Phred below 15, or lacked an exact constant-primer or identifier match. High-quality paired reads were merged using COPE v1.2.5, and each unique nucleotide sequence was defined as a clonotype. MiTCR v1.1 was used to align clonotypes to the IMGT TRBV, TRBD and TRBJ reference segments. The analysis was restricted to V-J combinations with a frequency above 0.0001, which together covered 99.2% of the repertoires. A TCS score was defined as the ratio between F50 (clonal expansion) and ExV (chaos), using BLOSUM62-based TCRdist between CDR3 peptides within each V-J. Welch's t-statistics and random forest reduced 514 V-J features to 13, which were used in a naive Bayes classifier (R e1071). No statistical method was used to fix the sample size in advance, and group allocation was not hidden from the investigators. The paper reports TCR Vbeta CDR3 sequencing of 140 or so peripheral blood samples: under 45 ophthalmopathy, about 75 hyperthyroidism and around 17 progressor patients.

This sample comprised peripheral blood mononuclear cells (PBMCs), obtained at new diagnosis, from a patient treated with antithyroid drugs. In this chain, TRBV7-6 is recombined with TRBJ2-1; the junction holds 8 bases that match TRBD2. The sequence was collected from a man aged 35 to 55 with Graves disease. Donor details come from another sample of the same person, matched by shared clones. This receptor has the CDR3 CASSPRGASSYNEQFF. The DNA sequence follows: TGTGCCAGCAGCCCGCGGGGGGCGAGCTCCTACAATGAGCAGTTCTTC.